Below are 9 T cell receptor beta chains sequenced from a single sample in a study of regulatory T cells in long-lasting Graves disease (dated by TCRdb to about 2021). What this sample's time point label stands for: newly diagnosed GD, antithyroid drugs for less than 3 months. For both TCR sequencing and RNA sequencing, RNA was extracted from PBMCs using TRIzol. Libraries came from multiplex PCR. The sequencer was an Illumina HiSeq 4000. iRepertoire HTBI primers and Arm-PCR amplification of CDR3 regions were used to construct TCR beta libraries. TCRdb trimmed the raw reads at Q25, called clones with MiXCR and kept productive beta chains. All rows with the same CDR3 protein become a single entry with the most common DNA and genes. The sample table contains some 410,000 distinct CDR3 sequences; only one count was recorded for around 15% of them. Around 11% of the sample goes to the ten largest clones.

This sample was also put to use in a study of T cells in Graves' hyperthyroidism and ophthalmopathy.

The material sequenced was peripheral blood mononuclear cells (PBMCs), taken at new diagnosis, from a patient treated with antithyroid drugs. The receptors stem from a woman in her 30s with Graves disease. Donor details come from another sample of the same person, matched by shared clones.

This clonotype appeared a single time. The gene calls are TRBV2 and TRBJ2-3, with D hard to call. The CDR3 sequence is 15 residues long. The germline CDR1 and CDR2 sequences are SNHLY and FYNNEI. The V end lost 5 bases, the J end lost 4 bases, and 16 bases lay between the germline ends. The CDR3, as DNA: TGTGCCAGCAGTCAAAACCCCAATTCAGCAGATACGCAGTATTTT. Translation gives CASSQNPNSADTQYF.

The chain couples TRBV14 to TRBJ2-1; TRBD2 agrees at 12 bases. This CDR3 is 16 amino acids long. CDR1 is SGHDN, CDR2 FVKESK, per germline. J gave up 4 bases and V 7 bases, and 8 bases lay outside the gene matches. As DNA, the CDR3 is TGTGCCAGCACCTCGACTAGCGGGGGAAGGTACAATGAGCAGTTCTTC. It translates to CASTSTSGGRYNEQFF.

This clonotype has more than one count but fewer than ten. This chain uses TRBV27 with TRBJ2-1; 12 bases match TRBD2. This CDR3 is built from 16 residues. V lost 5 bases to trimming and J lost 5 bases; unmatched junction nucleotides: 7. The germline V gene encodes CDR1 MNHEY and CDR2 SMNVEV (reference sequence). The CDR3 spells CASSRGLAGLNNEQFF. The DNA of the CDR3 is TGTGCCAGCAGTAGGGGACTAGCGGGCCTCAACAATGAGCAGTTCTTC.

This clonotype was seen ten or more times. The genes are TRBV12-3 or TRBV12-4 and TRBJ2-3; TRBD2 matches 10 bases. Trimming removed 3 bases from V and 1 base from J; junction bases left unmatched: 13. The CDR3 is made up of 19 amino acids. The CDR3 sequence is CASSFGLAVPWTGTDTQYF. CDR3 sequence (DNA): TGTGCCAGCAGTTTCGGACTAGCGGTTCCTTGGACGGGCACAGATACGCAGTATTTT.

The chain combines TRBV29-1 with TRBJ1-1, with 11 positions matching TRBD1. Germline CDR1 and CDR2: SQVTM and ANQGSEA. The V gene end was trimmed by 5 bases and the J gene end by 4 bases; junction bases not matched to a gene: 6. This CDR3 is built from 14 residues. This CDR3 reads CSVPTGQGVTEAFF. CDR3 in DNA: TGCAGCGTTCCTACGGGACAGGGGGTCACTGAAGCTTTCTTT.

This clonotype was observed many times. The CDR3 loop reads CASSDRQASYEQYF. CDR3 nucleotide sequence: TGTGCCAGCAGTGACCGACAGGCCTCCTACGAGCAGTACTTC. The chain employs TRBV28 and TRBJ2-7; tentative D call: TRBD1 (6 bases). V lost 5 bases and J lost 0, with 11 bases in between. The CDR3 spans 14 residues. The germline V gene encodes CDR1 MDHEN and CDR2 SYDVKM.

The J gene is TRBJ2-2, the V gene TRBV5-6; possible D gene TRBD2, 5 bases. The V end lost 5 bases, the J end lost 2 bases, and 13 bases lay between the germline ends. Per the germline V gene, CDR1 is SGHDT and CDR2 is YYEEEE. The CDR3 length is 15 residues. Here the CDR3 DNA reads TGTGCCAGCAGAAGACTATGGGGAAACACCGGGGAGCTGTTTTTT. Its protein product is CASRRLWGNTGELFF.

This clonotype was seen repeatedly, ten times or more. CDR3 bases: TGTGCCAGCAGTTTAGACGGGTTTTATGGCTACACCTTC. This sequence encodes CASSLDGFYGYTF. This chain uses TRBV28 with TRBJ1-2; D gene ambiguous. Germline V gene lookup returns CDR1 MDHEN and CDR2 SYDVKM. The CDR3 is 13 amino acids. V lost 2 bases to trimming and J lost 5 bases, with 9 bases between them.

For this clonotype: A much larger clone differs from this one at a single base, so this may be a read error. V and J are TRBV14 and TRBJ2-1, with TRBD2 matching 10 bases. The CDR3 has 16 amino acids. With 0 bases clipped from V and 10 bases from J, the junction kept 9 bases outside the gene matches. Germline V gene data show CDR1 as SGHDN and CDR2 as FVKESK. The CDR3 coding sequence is TGTGCCAGCAGCCAAGATTTACGGCTAGCGGGAGACGAGCAGTTCTTC. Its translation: CASSQDLRLAGDEQFF.